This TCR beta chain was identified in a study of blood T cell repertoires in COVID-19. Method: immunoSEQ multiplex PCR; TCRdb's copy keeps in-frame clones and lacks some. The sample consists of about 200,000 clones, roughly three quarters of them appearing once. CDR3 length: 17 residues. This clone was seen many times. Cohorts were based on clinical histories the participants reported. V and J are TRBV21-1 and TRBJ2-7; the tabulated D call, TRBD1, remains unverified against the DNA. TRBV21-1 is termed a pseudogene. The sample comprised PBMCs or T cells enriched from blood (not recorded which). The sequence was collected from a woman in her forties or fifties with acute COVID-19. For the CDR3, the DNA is TGTGCCAGCAGCACGGGACAGCTAAAAGCCAGCTCCTACGAGCAGTACGTC. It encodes CASSTGQLKASSYEQYV.